A selection of T cell receptor beta chains follows, all from one sample in a study of blood T cell repertoires in COVID-19. Generated by immunoSEQ multiplex PCR, the TCRdb table keeps only in-frame clones and is missing some. Of about 76,000 clones in the sample, 90% were seen once. The sample taken for sequencing was peripheral blood. These receptors all stem from a woman in her forties or fifties in a cohort sampled during active COVID-19. CDR3s include the opening cysteine and the closing phenylalanine or tryptophan. The order of the fields is CDR3 protein, CDR3 DNA, D gene, clone size, J gene, V gene. The D gene is left open where the match is weak. Clone size is shown for a subset of rows, as once, few, many or a class of expanded clone.

CDR3 protein: CASSPRLERNQYF
CDR3 DNA: TGTGCCAGCAGCCCCCGCCTAGAGCGGAATCAGTATTTT
D gene: NA
clone size: NA
J gene: TRBJ2-3
V gene: TRBV9

CDR3 protein: CARVAGDKNTGELFF
CDR3 DNA: TGCGCCAGAGTAGCGGGAGATAAGAACACCGGGGAGCTGTTTTTT
D gene: TRBD2
clone size: once
J gene: TRBJ2-2
V gene: TRBV10-2

CDR3 protein: CASSPVAPTYNEQFF
CDR3 DNA: TGCGCCAGCAGCCCTGTAGCCCCTACCTACAATGAGCAGTTCTTC
D gene: NA
clone size: NA
J gene: TRBJ2-1
V gene: TRBV5-1

CDR3 protein: CATQPGQNINQPQHF
CDR3 DNA: TGTGCCACACAACCGGGACAGAATATTAATCAGCCCCAGCATTTT
D gene: TRBD1
clone size: once
J gene: TRBJ1-5
V gene: TRBV24-1

CDR3 protein: CAIRPAGEGADTQYF
CDR3 DNA: TGTGCCATCAGGCCAGCGGGAGAAGGAGCAGATACGCAGTATTTT
D gene: TRBD2
clone size: NA
J gene: TRBJ2-3
V gene: TRBV10-3

CDR3 protein: CASSDGASGTYEQYF
CDR3 DNA: TGTGCCAGCTCTGACGGGGCTAGCGGGACCTACGAGCAGTACTTC
D gene: TRBD2
clone size: NA
J gene: TRBJ2-7
V gene: TRBV6-6

CDR3 protein: CASGTSGSRVDEQFF
CDR3 DNA: TGCGCCAGCGGGACTAGCGGGAGTAGGGTAGATGAGCAGTTCTTC
D gene: TRBD2
clone size: NA
J gene: TRBJ2-1
V gene: TRBV5-1

CDR3 protein: CASSWGAGGNGELFF
CDR3 DNA: TGCGCCAGCAGCTGGGGGGCAGGGGGCAACGGGGAGCTGTTTTTT
D gene: TRBD1
clone size: NA
J gene: TRBJ2-2
V gene: TRBV5-1

CDR3 protein: CATSGTPENIQYF
CDR3 DNA: TGTGCCACCTCAGGGACACCGGAAAACATTCAGTACTTC
D gene: NA
clone size: once
J gene: TRBJ2-4
V gene: TRBV10-3

CDR3 protein: CSVEEQEKNTEAFF
CDR3 DNA: TGCAGCGTTGAAGAACAGGAAAAGAACACTGAAGCTTTCTTT
D gene: NA
clone size: NA
J gene: TRBJ1-1
V gene: TRBV29-1

CDR3 protein: CASSALQSANTGELFF
CDR3 DNA: TGTGCCAGCAGCGCCCTCCAGTCCGCGAACACCGGGGAGCTGTTTTTT
D gene: NA
clone size: NA
J gene: TRBJ2-2
V gene: TRBV9

CDR3 protein: CATSTAGQVEYEQYF
CDR3 DNA: TGTGCCACCAGCACAGCGGGACAGGTAGAGTACGAGCAGTACTTC
D gene: NA
clone size: NA
J gene: TRBJ2-7
V gene: TRBV15

CDR3 protein: CASSLGGGYEQYF
CDR3 DNA: TGTGCCAGCAGTTTAGGGGGGGGCTACGAGCAGTACTTC
D gene: TRBD2
clone size: NA
J gene: TRBJ2-7
V gene: TRBV27

CDR3 protein: CASSLRGPETQYF
CDR3 DNA: TGTGCCAGCAGTCTGAGGGGGCCAGAGACCCAGTACTTC
D gene: TRBD1
clone size: NA
J gene: TRBJ2-5
V gene: TRBV12-3/TRBV12-4

CDR3 protein: CAWRGTANTGELFF
CDR3 DNA: TGTGCCTGGAGAGGGACAGCGAACACCGGGGAGCTGTTTTTT
D gene: TRBD1
clone size: NA
J gene: TRBJ2-2
V gene: TRBV30

CDR3 protein: CASSYGTAGETQYF
CDR3 DNA: TGTGCCAGCAGTTACGGTACGGCGGGAGAGACCCAGTACTTC
D gene: NA
clone size: NA
J gene: TRBJ2-5
V gene: TRBV6-2/TRBV6-3

CDR3 protein: CASSQSTGGLNQPQHF
CDR3 DNA: TGTGCCAGCAGCCAATCAACAGGGGGGCTCAATCAGCCCCAGCATTTT
D gene: TRBD1
clone size: NA
J gene: TRBJ1-5
V gene: TRBV3-1/TRBV3-2

CDR3 protein: CASSLYLAGGGDTGELFF
CDR3 DNA: TGTGCCAGCAGCTTATACCTAGCGGGAGGAGGGGACACCGGGGAGCTGTTTTTT
D gene: TRBD2
clone size: NA
J gene: TRBJ2-2
V gene: TRBV11-2

CDR3 protein: CASSLNRRVYNEQFF
CDR3 DNA: TGTGCCAGCAGTTTGAATCGACGGGTCTACAATGAGCAGTTCTTC
D gene: NA
clone size: once
J gene: TRBJ2-1
V gene: TRBV28

CDR3 protein: CASSPQGNTEAFF
CDR3 DNA: TGTGCCAGCAGTCCACAGGGAAACACTGAAGCTTTCTTT
D gene: NA
clone size: NA
J gene: TRBJ1-1
V gene: TRBV12-3/TRBV12-4

CDR3 protein: CASSLDRSGNTIYF
CDR3 DNA: TGCGCCAGCAGCTTGGACAGATCTGGAAACACCATATATTTT
D gene: NA
clone size: NA
J gene: TRBJ1-3
V gene: TRBV5-1

CDR3 protein: CSVRGETQYF
CDR3 DNA: TGCAGCGTTAGGGGGGAGACCCAGTACTTC
D gene: NA
clone size: NA
J gene: TRBJ2-5
V gene: TRBV29-1

CDR3 protein: CASTDRGASGGELFF
CDR3 DNA: TGTGCCAGTACCGATCGGGGGGCGAGTGGCGGGGAGCTGTTTTTT
D gene: NA
clone size: NA
J gene: TRBJ2-2
V gene: TRBV19

CDR3 protein: CASSSMTSGSYEQYF
CDR3 DNA: TGTGCCAGCAGCTCTATGACTAGCGGGAGCTACGAGCAGTACTTC
D gene: TRBD2
clone size: NA
J gene: TRBJ2-7
V gene: TRBV5-4

CDR3 protein: CASSEGLGGRAGETQYF
CDR3 DNA: TGTGCCAGCAGTGAAGGCCTCGGCGGGAGGGCCGGGGAGACCCAGTACTTC
D gene: TRBD2
clone size: NA
J gene: TRBJ2-5
V gene: TRBV25-1

CDR3 protein: CASSKGGAGTGELFF
CDR3 DNA: TGTGCCAGCTCCAAAGGGGGAGCGGGAACCGGGGAGCTGTTTTTT
D gene: NA
clone size: NA
J gene: TRBJ2-2
V gene: TRBV28

CDR3 protein: CASSFMVGSQETQYF
CDR3 DNA: TGTGCCAGCAGTTTCATGGTTGGCAGCCAAGAGACCCAGTACTTC
D gene: NA
clone size: once
J gene: TRBJ2-5
V gene: TRBV28